This is a list of T cell receptor beta chains from one sample in a study of blood T cell repertoires in COVID-19. TCRdb keeps only in-frame clones here, not all; method: immunoSEQ multiplex PCR. The sample records approximately 170,000 clones, around 85% being singletons. The source material was peripheral blood. Receptors were obtained from a man aged 45-65 years with active or convalescent COVID-19. The CDR3 runs from the conserved cysteine through the conserved F or W. Each record gives: clone size, V gene, J gene, D gene, CDR3 protein, CDR3 DNA. A D gene is named only where the DNA matches it firmly. Not every row has a clone size; where given, it reads once, few, many or a size class.

clone size: NA
V gene: TRBV7-8
J gene: TRBJ2-7
D gene: TRBD1
CDR3 protein: CASSRRQGNEQYF
CDR3 DNA: TGTGCCAGCAGCCGCCGACAGGGCAACGAGCAGTACTTC

clone size: few
V gene: TRBV28
J gene: TRBJ1-5
D gene: NA
CDR3 protein: CASSFRQYSNQPQHF
CDR3 DNA: TGTGCCAGCAGTTTCCGACAGTATAGCAATCAGCCCCAGCATTTT

clone size: few
V gene: TRBV4-2
J gene: TRBJ1-2
D gene: TRBD1
CDR3 protein: CASSQGRGGQGKETF
CDR3 DNA: TGTGCCAGCAGCCAAGGGCGAGGGGGACAGGGGAAAGAGACCTTC

clone size: NA
V gene: TRBV7-9
J gene: TRBJ2-5
D gene: TRBD2
CDR3 protein: CASSPSAGGSETQYF
CDR3 DNA: TGTGCCAGCAGCCCCTCTGCGGGAGGATCGGAGACCCAGTACTTC

clone size: NA
V gene: TRBV7-9
J gene: TRBJ2-1
D gene: NA
CDR3 protein: CASSLLGEVSFF
CDR3 DNA: TGTGCCAGCAGCTTACTGGGGGAGGTCTCGTTCTTC

clone size: NA
V gene: TRBV28
J gene: TRBJ2-1
D gene: TRBD2
CDR3 protein: CASSFGLAGKDEQFF
CDR3 DNA: TGTGCCAGCAGTTTCGGACTAGCGGGAAAGGATGAGCAGTTCTTC

clone size: NA
V gene: TRBV4-2
J gene: TRBJ1-1
D gene: TRBD1
CDR3 protein: CASSQELTGGDTEAFF
CDR3 DNA: TGTGCCAGCAGCCAAGAGTTAACAGGGGGGGACACTGAAGCTTTCTTT

clone size: NA
V gene: TRBV21-1
J gene: TRBJ1-2
D gene: NA
CDR3 protein: CASSKGRTEYGYTF
CDR3 DNA: TGTGCCAGCAGCAAAGGAAGGACAGAATATGGCTACACCTTC

clone size: NA
V gene: TRBV4-3
J gene: TRBJ1-4
D gene: NA
CDR3 protein: CASSQESATSTNEKLFF
CDR3 DNA: TGCGCCAGCAGCCAAGAAAGTGCTACCTCGACTAATGAAAAACTGTTTTTT

clone size: NA
V gene: TRBV28
J gene: TRBJ1-3
D gene: NA
CDR3 protein: CASTPSGASGNTIYF
CDR3 DNA: TGTGCCAGCACTCCGAGTGGGGCGTCTGGAAACACCATATATTTT

clone size: NA
V gene: TRBV11-2
J gene: TRBJ1-3
D gene: NA
CDR3 protein: CASSLVSAGAGNTIYF
CDR3 DNA: TGTGCCAGCAGCTTAGTATCAGCAGGGGCTGGAAACACCATATATTTT

clone size: NA
V gene: TRBV27
J gene: TRBJ1-1
D gene: TRBD1
CDR3 protein: CASSHRTGSTEAFF
CDR3 DNA: TGTGCCAGTTCTCACCGGACAGGGAGCACTGAAGCTTTCTTT

clone size: few
V gene: TRBV7-2
J gene: TRBJ1-5
D gene: NA
CDR3 protein: CASSQVGGGNQPQHF
CDR3 DNA: TGTGCCAGCAGCCAGGTAGGGGGAGGGAATCAGCCCCAGCATTTT

clone size: NA
V gene: TRBV18
J gene: TRBJ2-5
D gene: NA
CDR3 protein: CASSLTGTQYF
CDR3 DNA: TGTGCCAGCTCACTCACGGGGACCCAGTACTTC

clone size: NA
V gene: TRBV9
J gene: TRBJ2-4
D gene: NA
CDR3 protein: CASSAGSAGFQYF
CDR3 DNA: TGTGCCAGCAGCGCCGGATCCGCGGGTTTTCAGTACTTC

clone size: NA
V gene: TRBV6-5
J gene: TRBJ2-5
D gene: TRBD1
CDR3 protein: CASSSGDSSEETQYF
CDR3 DNA: TGTGCCAGCAGTTCCGGGGACAGCTCCGAAGAGACCCAGTACTTC

clone size: NA
V gene: TRBV28
J gene: TRBJ2-7
D gene: TRBD1
CDR3 protein: CASSLVFGQGAGEQYF
CDR3 DNA: TGTGCCAGCAGTTTGGTCTTCGGACAGGGGGCGGGCGAGCAGTACTTC

clone size: few
V gene: TRBV9
J gene: TRBJ2-7
D gene: TRBD2
CDR3 protein: CASSASSGLTYEQYF
CDR3 DNA: TGTGCCAGCAGCGCATCTAGCGGGTTAACCTACGAGCAGTACTTC

clone size: NA
V gene: TRBV19
J gene: TRBJ2-1
D gene: TRBD2
CDR3 protein: CASSIRLAVYNEQFF
CDR3 DNA: TGTGCCAGTAGTATTCGACTAGCGGTCTACAATGAGCAGTTCTTC

clone size: NA
V gene: TRBV3-1/TRBV3-2
J gene: TRBJ2-1
D gene: NA
CDR3 protein: CATYSGGGNEQFF
CDR3 DNA: TGTGCCACCTACTCAGGGGGAGGCAATGAGCAGTTCTTC

clone size: NA
V gene: TRBV7-2
J gene: TRBJ1-5
D gene: NA
CDR3 protein: CASSPDTAGNQPQHF
CDR3 DNA: TGTGCCAGCAGCCCGGACACGGCGGGCAATCAGCCCCAGCATTTT

clone size: NA
V gene: TRBV6-5
J gene: TRBJ2-2
D gene: NA
CDR3 protein: CASMMGSLNTGELFF
CDR3 DNA: TGTGCCAGCATGATGGGCAGCCTAAACACCGGGGAGCTGTTTTTT

clone size: NA
V gene: TRBV4-3
J gene: TRBJ1-1
D gene: NA
CDR3 protein: CASSQSWNTEAFF
CDR3 DNA: TGCGCCAGCAGCCAATCTTGGAACACTGAAGCTTTCTTT

clone size: NA
V gene: TRBV6-5
J gene: TRBJ1-1
D gene: NA
CDR3 protein: CASRWAGSRTEAFF
CDR3 DNA: TGTGCCAGCAGATGGGCGGGCAGCAGGACTGAAGCTTTCTTT

clone size: few
V gene: TRBV5-6
J gene: TRBJ2-3
D gene: TRBD2
CDR3 protein: CASSWMTSGLTDTQYF
CDR3 DNA: TGTGCCAGCAGCTGGATGACTAGCGGATTAACAGATACGCAGTATTTT

clone size: NA
V gene: TRBV9
J gene: TRBJ1-1
D gene: NA
CDR3 protein: CASSVGRGRDTEAFF
CDR3 DNA: TGTGCCAGCAGCGTGGGGCGGGGGCGCGACACTGAAGCTTTCTTT

clone size: NA
V gene: TRBV19
J gene: TRBJ1-2
D gene: NA
CDR3 protein: CASSMNHLANYGYTF
CDR3 DNA: TGTGCCAGTAGTATGAACCACCTAGCTAACTATGGCTACACCTTC

clone size: once
V gene: TRBV3-1/TRBV3-2
J gene: TRBJ2-5
D gene: NA
CDR3 protein: CASSQGRAGARETQYF
CDR3 DNA: TGTGCCAGCAGCCAGGGTAGGGCAGGGGCAAGAGAGACCCAGTACTTC

clone size: NA
V gene: TRBV29-1
J gene: TRBJ1-2
D gene: NA
CDR3 protein: CSVDQINYGYTF
CDR3 DNA: TGCAGCGTTGATCAGATTAACTATGGCTACACCTTC

clone size: NA
V gene: TRBV18
J gene: TRBJ1-5
D gene: TRBD1
CDR3 protein: CASSPSGTDNQPQHF
CDR3 DNA: TGTGCCAGCTCACCTAGCGGGACAGACAATCAGCCCCAGCATTTT

clone size: NA
V gene: TRBV6-5
J gene: TRBJ1-6
D gene: TRBD1
CDR3 protein: CASSYSWTGNNSPLHF
CDR3 DNA: TGTGCCAGCAGTTACTCATGGACAGGGAATAATTCACCCCTCCACTTT

clone size: NA
V gene: TRBV9
J gene: TRBJ2-3
D gene: NA
CDR3 protein: CASSALAVPPDTQYF
CDR3 DNA: TGTGCCAGCAGCGCACTAGCAGTCCCCCCAGATACGCAGTATTTT

clone size: NA
V gene: TRBV11-3
J gene: TRBJ2-1
D gene: TRBD2
CDR3 protein: CASSLAGTSGNEQFF
CDR3 DNA: TGTGCCAGCAGCTTAGCTGGGACTAGCGGCAATGAGCAGTTCTTC

clone size: NA
V gene: TRBV5-4
J gene: TRBJ2-7
D gene: TRBD1
CDR3 protein: CASSPPPGTGDEQYF
CDR3 DNA: TGTGCCAGCAGCCCCCCCCCGGGGACAGGGGACGAGCAGTACTTC

clone size: few
V gene: TRBV29-1
J gene: TRBJ2-1
D gene: TRBD1
CDR3 protein: CSAGDGTGGYNEQFF
CDR3 DNA: TGCAGCGCTGGAGACGGGACAGGGGGCTACAATGAGCAGTTCTTC

clone size: NA
V gene: TRBV6-2/TRBV6-3
J gene: TRBJ1-2
D gene: NA
CDR3 protein: CASSYGQGSGYGYTF
CDR3 DNA: TGTGCCAGCAGTTACGGGCAGGGCAGTGGCTATGGCTACACCTTC

clone size: NA
V gene: TRBV5-5
J gene: TRBJ1-2
D gene: TRBD1
CDR3 protein: CASSQELGQGLHTF
CDR3 DNA: TGTGCCAGCAGCCAAGAGCTCGGACAGGGACTCCACACCTTC

clone size: NA
V gene: TRBV18
J gene: TRBJ2-7
D gene: TRBD2
CDR3 protein: CASSPAGGSREQYF
CDR3 DNA: TGTGCCAGCTCACCAGCGGGAGGTTCGCGGGAGCAGTACTTC

clone size: once
V gene: TRBV7-6
J gene: TRBJ2-2
D gene: TRBD1
CDR3 protein: CASSFYNPKDRANTGELFF
CDR3 DNA: TGTGCCAGCAGCTTCTACAACCCCAAGGACAGGGCGAACACCGGGGAGCTGTTTTTT

clone size: NA
V gene: TRBV6-4
J gene: TRBJ2-1
D gene: NA
CDR3 protein: CASSEQGGDEQFF
CDR3 DNA: TGTGCCAGCAGTGAACAGGGTGGCGATGAGCAGTTCTTC

clone size: NA
V gene: TRBV6-5
J gene: TRBJ2-7
D gene: TRBD2
CDR3 protein: CASSYRPSGSIYEQYF
CDR3 DNA: TGTGCCAGCAGTTATCGGCCTAGCGGGAGTATCTACGAGCAGTACTTC

clone size: few
V gene: TRBV27
J gene: TRBJ2-3
D gene: TRBD2
CDR3 protein: CASSLYGSGFSDTQYF
CDR3 DNA: TGTGCCAGCAGTTTATATGGTAGCGGGTTTTCAGATACGCAGTATTTT

clone size: NA
V gene: TRBV2
J gene: TRBJ1-1
D gene: NA
CDR3 protein: CASSDPVRDTEAFF
CDR3 DNA: TGTGCCAGCAGTGATCCAGTCCGGGACACTGAAGCTTTCTTT

clone size: NA
V gene: TRBV30
J gene: TRBJ1-3
D gene: TRBD1
CDR3 protein: CAWSGTGRNTIYF
CDR3 DNA: TGTGCCTGGAGTGGGACAGGGAGAAACACCATATATTTT

clone size: NA
V gene: TRBV10-3
J gene: TRBJ1-6
D gene: NA
CDR3 protein: CAISETRVKSPLHF
CDR3 DNA: TGTGCCATCAGTGAGACCCGCGTTAAGTCACCCCTCCACTTT

clone size: once
V gene: TRBV12-3/TRBV12-4
J gene: TRBJ1-2
D gene: TRBD1
CDR3 protein: CASSPGQGGYTF
CDR3 DNA: TGTGCCAGCAGCCCAGGACAGGGGGGCTACACCTTC

clone size: NA
V gene: TRBV27
J gene: TRBJ1-2
D gene: TRBD1
CDR3 protein: CASSLKQGNPGYTF
CDR3 DNA: TGTGCCAGCAGTTTGAAACAGGGGAACCCTGGCTACACCTTC

clone size: NA
V gene: TRBV5-6
J gene: TRBJ2-5
D gene: NA
CDR3 protein: CASSLFSGVQETQYF
CDR3 DNA: TGTGCCAGCAGCTTGTTCTCCGGGGTGCAAGAGACCCAGTACTTC

clone size: NA
V gene: TRBV5-1
J gene: TRBJ2-7
D gene: TRBD2
CDR3 protein: CASSPREGGYEQYF
CDR3 DNA: TGCGCCAGCAGCCCCCGGGAGGGCGGCTACGAGCAGTACTTC

clone size: NA
V gene: TRBV20-1
J gene: TRBJ2-2
D gene: NA
CDR3 protein: CSASTPRAGENTGELFF
CDR3 DNA: TGCAGTGCTAGTACCCCCCGTGCAGGGGAGAACACCGGGGAGCTGTTTTTT

clone size: NA
V gene: TRBV19
J gene: TRBJ2-5
D gene: TRBD1
CDR3 protein: CASSTGGAFQETQYF
CDR3 DNA: TGTGCCAGCTCCACAGGGGGCGCCTTTCAAGAGACCCAGTACTTC

clone size: NA
V gene: TRBV5-1
J gene: TRBJ1-4
D gene: NA
CDR3 protein: CASSLQGQVREKLFF
CDR3 DNA: TGCGCCAGCAGCTTGCAGGGGCAAGTTCGCGAAAAACTGTTTTTT

clone size: NA
V gene: TRBV28
J gene: TRBJ2-7
D gene: NA
CDR3 protein: CASSFSEYEQYF
CDR3 DNA: TGTGCCAGCAGTTTTTCGGAGTACGAGCAGTACTTC

clone size: NA
V gene: TRBV3-1/TRBV3-2
J gene: TRBJ2-3
D gene: TRBD2
CDR3 protein: CASSHPLSGTSGGTDTQYF
CDR3 DNA: TGTGCCAGCAGCCACCCTCTCTCTGGGACTAGCGGGGGCACAGATACGCAGTATTTT

clone size: NA
V gene: TRBV24-1
J gene: TRBJ2-1
D gene: TRBD2
CDR3 protein: CATSDFGPSGGGYNEQFF
CDR3 DNA: TGTGCCACCAGTGATTTCGGCCCTAGCGGGGGTGGGTACAATGAGCAGTTCTTC

clone size: NA
V gene: TRBV27
J gene: TRBJ1-2
D gene: NA
CDR3 protein: CASSLARGEGYTF
CDR3 DNA: TGTGCCAGCAGTTTAGCAAGGGGCGAGGGCTACACCTTC

clone size: NA
V gene: TRBV28
J gene: TRBJ2-1
D gene: TRBD2
CDR3 protein: CASIPPASGGSNEQFF
CDR3 DNA: TGTGCCAGCATCCCCCCGGCTAGCGGGGGGTCCAATGAGCAGTTCTTC